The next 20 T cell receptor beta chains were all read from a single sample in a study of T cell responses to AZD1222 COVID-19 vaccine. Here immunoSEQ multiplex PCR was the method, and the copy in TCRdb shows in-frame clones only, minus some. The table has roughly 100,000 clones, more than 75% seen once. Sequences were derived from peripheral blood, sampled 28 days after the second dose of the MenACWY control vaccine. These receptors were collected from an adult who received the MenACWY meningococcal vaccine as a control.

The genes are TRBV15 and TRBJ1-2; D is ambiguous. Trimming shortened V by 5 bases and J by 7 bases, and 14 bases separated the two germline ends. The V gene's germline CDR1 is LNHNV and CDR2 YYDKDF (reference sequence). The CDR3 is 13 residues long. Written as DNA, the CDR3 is TGTGCCACCAGCCAGCTGGGGTTTGGTGGCTACACCTTC. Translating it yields CATSQLGFGGYTF. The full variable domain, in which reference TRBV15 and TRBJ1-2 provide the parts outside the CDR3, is DAMVIQNPRYQVTQFGKPVTLSCSQTLNHNVMYWYQQKSSQAPKLLFHYYDKDFNNEADTPDNFQSRRPNTSFCFLDIRSPGLGDTAMYLCATSQLGFGGYTFGSGTRLTVV.

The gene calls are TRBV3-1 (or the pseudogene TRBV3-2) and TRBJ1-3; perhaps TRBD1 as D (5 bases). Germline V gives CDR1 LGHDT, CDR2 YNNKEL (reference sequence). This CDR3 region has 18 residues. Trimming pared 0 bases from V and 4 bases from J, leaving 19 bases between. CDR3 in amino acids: CASSQDLFTGVDGNTIYF. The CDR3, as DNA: TGTGCCAGCAGCCAAGATCTTTTTACGGGGGTTGACGGAAACACCATATATTTT.

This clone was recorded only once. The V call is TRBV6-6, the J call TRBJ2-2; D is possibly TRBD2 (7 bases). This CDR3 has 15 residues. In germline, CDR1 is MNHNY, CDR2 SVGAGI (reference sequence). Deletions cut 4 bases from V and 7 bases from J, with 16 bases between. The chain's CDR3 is CASSLGGGPDGELFF. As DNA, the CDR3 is TGTGCCAGCAGTTTGGGCGGGGGCCCGGACGGGGAGCTGTTTTTT.

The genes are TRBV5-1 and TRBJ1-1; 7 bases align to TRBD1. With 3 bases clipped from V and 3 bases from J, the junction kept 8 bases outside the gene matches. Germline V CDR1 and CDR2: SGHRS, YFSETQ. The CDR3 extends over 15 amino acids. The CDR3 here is CASSSTGPQDTEAFF. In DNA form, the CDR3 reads TGCGCCAGCAGCTCGACAGGGCCCCAGGACACTGAAGCTTTCTTT.

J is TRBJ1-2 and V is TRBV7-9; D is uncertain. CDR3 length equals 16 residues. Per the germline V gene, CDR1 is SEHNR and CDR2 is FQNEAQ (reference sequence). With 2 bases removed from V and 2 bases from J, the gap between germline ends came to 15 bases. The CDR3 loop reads CASSLNPAALNYGYTF. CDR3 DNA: TGTGCCAGCAGCTTAAACCCGGCAGCTTTAAACTATGGCTACACCTTC.

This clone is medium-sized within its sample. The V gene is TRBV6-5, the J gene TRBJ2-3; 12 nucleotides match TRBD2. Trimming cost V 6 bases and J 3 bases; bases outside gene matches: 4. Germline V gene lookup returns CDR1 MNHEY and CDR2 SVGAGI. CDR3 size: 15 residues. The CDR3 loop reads CASRNGLAGTDTQYF. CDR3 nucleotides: TGTGCCAGCAGAAACGGACTAGCGGGGACAGATACGCAGTATTTT.

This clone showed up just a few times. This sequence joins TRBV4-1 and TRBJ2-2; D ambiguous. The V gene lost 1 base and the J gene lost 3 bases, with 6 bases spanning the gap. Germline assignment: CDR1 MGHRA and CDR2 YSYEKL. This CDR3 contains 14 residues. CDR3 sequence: CASSQGSYTGELFF. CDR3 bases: TGCGCCAGCAGCCAAGGTAGTTACACCGGGGAGCTGTTTTTT.

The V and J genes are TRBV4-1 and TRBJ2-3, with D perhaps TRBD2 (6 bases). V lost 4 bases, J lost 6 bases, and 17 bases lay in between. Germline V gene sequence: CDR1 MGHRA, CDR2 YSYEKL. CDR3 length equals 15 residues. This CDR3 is CASSPTVPREDTQYF. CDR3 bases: TGCGCCAGCAGCCCCACGGTCCCTCGGGAGGATACGCAGTATTTT.

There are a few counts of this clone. The CDR3 nucleotides read TGTGCCAGCAGCGTGCCGACCAGCACTTCGTGGAGCAATCAGCCCCAGCATTTT. Translation: CASSVPTSTSWSNQPQHF. The rearrangement uses TRBV28 and TRBJ1-5; D not resolved. The CDR3 spans 18 residues. V shed 6 bases and J shed 1 base, with 22 bases lying between them. CDR1 MDHEN and CDR2 SYDVKM come from the germline V gene.

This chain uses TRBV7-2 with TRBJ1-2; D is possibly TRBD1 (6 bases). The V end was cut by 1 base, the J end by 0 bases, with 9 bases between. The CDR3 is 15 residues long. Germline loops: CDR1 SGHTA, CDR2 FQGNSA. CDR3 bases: TGTGCCAGCAGCTTAGGGGGGGCAGCTAACTATGGCTACACCTTC. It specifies CASSLGGAANYGYTF.

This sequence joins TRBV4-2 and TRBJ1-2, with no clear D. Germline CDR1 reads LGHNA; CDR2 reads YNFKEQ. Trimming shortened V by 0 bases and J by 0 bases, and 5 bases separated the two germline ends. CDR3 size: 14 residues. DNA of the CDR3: TGTGCCAGCAGCCAAGATCGGACTAACTATGGCTACACCTTC. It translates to CASSQDRTNYGYTF.

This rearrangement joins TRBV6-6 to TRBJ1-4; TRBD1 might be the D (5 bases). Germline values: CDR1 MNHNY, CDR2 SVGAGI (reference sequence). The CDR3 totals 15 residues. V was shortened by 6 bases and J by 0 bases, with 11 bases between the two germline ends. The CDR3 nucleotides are TGTGCCAGCAGGGCCGACAGTGCAACTAATGAAAAACTGTTTTTT. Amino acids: CASRADSATNEKLFF.

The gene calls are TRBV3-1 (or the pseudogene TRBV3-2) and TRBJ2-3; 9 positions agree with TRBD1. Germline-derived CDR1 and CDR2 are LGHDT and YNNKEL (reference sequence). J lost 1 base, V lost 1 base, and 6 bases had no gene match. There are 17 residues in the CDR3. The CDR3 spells CASSQGLGQGGTDTQYF. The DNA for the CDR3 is TGTGCCAGCAGCCAAGGCCTGGGACAGGGTGGCACAGATACGCAGTATTTT.

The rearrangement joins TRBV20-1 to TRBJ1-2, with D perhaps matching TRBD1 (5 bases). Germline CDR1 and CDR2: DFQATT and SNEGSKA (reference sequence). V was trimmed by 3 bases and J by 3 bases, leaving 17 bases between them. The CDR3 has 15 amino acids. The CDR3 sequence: CSASRRGGGDYGYTF. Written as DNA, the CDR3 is TGCAGTGCTAGTCGGCGGGGGGGAGGTGACTATGGCTACACCTTC.

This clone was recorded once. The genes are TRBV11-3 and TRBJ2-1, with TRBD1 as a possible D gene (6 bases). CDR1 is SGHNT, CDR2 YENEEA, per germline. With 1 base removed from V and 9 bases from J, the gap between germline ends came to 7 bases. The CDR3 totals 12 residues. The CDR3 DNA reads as TGTGCCAGCAGCTTAGCAGGGGTTGAGCAGTTCTTC. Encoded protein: CASSLAGVEQFF.

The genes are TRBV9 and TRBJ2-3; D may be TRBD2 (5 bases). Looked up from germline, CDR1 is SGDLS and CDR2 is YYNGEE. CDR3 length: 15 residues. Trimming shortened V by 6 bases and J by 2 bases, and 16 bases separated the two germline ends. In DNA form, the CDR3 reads TGTGCCAGCAACCTAATGGGGAGTTCCACAGATACGCAGTATTTT. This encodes CASNLMGSSTDTQYF.

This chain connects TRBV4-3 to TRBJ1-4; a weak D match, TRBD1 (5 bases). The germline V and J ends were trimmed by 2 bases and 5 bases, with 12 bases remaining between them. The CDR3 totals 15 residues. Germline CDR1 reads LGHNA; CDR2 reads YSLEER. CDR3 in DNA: TGCGCCAGCAGCCAAAGGTACCAGGGAAATGAAAAACTGTTTTTT. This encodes CASSQRYQGNEKLFF.

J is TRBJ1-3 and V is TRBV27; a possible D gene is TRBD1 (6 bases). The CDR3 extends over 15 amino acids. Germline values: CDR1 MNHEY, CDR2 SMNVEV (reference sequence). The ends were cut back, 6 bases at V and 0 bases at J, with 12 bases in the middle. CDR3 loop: CASRGTGRSGNTIYF. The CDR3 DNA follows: TGTGCCAGCAGAGGTACAGGGCGCTCTGGAAACACCATATATTTT.

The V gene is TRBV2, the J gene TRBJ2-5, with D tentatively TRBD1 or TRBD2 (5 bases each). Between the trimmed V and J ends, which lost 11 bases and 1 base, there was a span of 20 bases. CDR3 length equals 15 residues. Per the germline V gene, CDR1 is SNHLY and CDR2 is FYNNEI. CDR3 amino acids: CAFRGGSEVQETQYF. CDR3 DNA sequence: TGTGCCTTCCGGGGCGGCTCCGAGGTCCAAGAGACCCAGTACTTC.

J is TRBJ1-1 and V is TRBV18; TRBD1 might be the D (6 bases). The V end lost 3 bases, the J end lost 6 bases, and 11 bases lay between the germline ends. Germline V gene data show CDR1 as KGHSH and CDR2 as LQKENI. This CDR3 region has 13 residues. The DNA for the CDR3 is TGTGCCAGCTCACCTAGTGAGGGGGCTGAAGCTTTCTTT. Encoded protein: CASSPSEGAEAFF.